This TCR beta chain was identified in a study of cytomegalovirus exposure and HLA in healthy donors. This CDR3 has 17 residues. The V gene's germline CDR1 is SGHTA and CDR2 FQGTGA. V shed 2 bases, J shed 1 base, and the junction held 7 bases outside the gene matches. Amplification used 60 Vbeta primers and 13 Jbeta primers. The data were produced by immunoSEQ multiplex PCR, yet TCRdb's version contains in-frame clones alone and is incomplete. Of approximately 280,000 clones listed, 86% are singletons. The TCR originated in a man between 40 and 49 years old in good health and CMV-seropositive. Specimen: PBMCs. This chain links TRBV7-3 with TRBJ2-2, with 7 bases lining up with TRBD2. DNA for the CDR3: TGTGCCAGCAGCTTACCCCGGGGGGAAGGGAACACCGGGGAGCTGTTTTTT. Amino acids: CASSLPRGEGNTGELFF.